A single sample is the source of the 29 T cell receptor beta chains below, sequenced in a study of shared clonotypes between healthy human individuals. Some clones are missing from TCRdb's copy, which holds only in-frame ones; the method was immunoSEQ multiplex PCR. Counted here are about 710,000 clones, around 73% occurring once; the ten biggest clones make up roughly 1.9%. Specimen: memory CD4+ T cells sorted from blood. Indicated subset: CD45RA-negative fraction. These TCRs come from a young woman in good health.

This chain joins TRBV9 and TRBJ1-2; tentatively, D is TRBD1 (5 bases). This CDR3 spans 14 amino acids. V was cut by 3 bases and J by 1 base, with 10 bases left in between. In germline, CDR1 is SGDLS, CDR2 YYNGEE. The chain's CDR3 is CASSDPGFNYGYTF. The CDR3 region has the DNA TGTGCCAGCAGCGACCCAGGGTTTAACTATGGCTACACCTTC.

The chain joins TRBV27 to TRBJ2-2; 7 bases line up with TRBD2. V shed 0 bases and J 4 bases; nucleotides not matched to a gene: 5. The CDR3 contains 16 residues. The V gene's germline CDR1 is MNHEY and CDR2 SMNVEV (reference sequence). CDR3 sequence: CASSLSGRVATGELFF. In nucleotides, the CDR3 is TGTGCCAGCAGTTTATCAGGGAGGGTGGCCACCGGGGAGCTGTTTTTT.

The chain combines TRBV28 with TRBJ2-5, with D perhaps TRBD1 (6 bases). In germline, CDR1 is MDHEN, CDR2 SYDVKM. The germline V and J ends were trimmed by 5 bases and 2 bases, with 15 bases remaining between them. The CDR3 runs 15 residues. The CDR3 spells CASSLHRVGQETQYF. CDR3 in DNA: TGTGCCAGCAGTCTTCACAGGGTAGGGCAAGAGACCCAGTACTTC.

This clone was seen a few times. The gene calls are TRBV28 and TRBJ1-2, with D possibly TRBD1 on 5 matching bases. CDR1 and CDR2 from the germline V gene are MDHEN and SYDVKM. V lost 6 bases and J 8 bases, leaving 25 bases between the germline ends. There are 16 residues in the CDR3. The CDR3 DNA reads TGTGCCAGCAGCGCGAACCAGGGATCCTCCCCAAAGGGCTACACCTTC. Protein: CASSANQGSSPKGYTF.

As DNA, the CDR3 is TGTGCCAGCAGTTACTCGGGACTTTCTCTACGGGAGCAGTTCTTC. Its translation: CASSYSGLSLREQFF. The rearrangement joins TRBV6-5 to TRBJ2-1, with D perhaps TRBD2 (6 bases). Per the germline V gene, CDR1 is MNHEY and CDR2 is SVGAGI. V lost 0 bases and J 10 bases, leaving 16 bases between the germline ends. CDR3 length: 15 amino acids.

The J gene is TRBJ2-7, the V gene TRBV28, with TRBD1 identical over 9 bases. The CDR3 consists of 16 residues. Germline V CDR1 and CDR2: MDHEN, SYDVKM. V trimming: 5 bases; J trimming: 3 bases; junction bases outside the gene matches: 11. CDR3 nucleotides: TGTGCCAGCAGTACAACCTCCGGGACAGGGAACTACGAGCAGTACTTC. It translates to CASSTTSGTGNYEQYF.

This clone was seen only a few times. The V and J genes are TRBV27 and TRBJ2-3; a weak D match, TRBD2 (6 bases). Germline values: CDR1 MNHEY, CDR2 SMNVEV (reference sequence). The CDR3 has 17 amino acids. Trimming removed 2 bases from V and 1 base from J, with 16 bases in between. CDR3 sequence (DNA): TGTGCCAGCAGTTTACTTCCCTCGGGAGCGGGCACAGATACGCAGTATTTT. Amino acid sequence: CASSLLPSGAGTDTQYF.

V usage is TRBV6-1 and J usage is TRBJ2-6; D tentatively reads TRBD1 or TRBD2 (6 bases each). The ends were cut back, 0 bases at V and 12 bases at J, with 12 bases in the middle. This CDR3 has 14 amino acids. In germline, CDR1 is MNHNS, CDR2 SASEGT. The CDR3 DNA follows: TGTGCCAGCAGTGAAGCCGGGACGGGGGCCGTCCTGACTTTC. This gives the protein CASSEAGTGAVLTF.

CDR3 sequence (DNA): TGTGCCTGGAGGGCGGGACTAGAGGCAGATACGCAGTATTTT. Its protein is CAWRAGLEADTQYF. The V and J genes are TRBV30 and TRBJ2-3; 8 bases map to TRBD2. CDR1 is GTSNPN, CDR2 SVGIG, per germline (reference sequence). After removal of 3 bases from V and 4 bases from J, the junction contained 6 bases not matched to a gene. This CDR3 has 14 residues.

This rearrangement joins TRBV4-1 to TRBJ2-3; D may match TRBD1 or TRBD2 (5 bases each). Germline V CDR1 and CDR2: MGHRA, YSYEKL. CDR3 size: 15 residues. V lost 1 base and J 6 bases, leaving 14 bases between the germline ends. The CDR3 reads CASSQADGAVDTQYF. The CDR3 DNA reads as TGCGCCAGCAGCCAAGCGGACGGGGCGGTTGATACGCAGTATTTT.

The CDR3: CASSRTGSGNTIYF. Here the CDR3 DNA reads TGTGCCAGCAGTCGGACAGGGTCTGGAAACACCATATATTTT. The V call is TRBV28, the J call TRBJ1-3; 8 positions agree with TRBD1. This CDR3 has 14 amino acids. V gave up 5 bases and J gave up 1 base; unmatched junction bases: 1. CDR1 is MDHEN, CDR2 SYDVKM, per germline.

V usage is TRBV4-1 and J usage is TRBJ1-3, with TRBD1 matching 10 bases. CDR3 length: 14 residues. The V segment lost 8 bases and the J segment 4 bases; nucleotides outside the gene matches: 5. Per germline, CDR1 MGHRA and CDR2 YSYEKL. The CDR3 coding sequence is TGCGCCAGCTCCGGGACAGGGGCCGGAAACACCATATATTTT. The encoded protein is CASSGTGAGNTIYF.

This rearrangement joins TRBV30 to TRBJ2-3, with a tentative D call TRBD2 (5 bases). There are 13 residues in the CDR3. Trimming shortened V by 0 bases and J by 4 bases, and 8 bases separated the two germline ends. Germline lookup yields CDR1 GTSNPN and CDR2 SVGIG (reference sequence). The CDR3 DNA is TGTGCCTGGAGTGTCCGGGGTGCAGATACGCAGTATTTT. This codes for CAWSVRGADTQYF.

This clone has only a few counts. CDR3 residues: CAISDRGRDNSPLHF. CDR3 nucleotide sequence: TGTGCCATCAGTGACAGGGGCAGAGATAATTCACCCCTCCACTTT. V usage is TRBV10-3 and J usage is TRBJ1-6; D may be TRBD1 (6 bases). The CDR3 is 15 amino acids. The germline CDR1 and CDR2 sequences are ENHRY and SYGVKD. The V and J ends lost 3 bases and 5 bases respectively, with 11 bases between them.

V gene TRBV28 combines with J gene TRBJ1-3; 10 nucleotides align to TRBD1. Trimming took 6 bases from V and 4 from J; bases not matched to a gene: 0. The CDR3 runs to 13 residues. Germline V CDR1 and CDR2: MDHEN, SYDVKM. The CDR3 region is CASRDRGGNTIYF. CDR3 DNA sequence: TGTGCCAGCAGGGACAGGGGGGGAAACACCATATATTTT.

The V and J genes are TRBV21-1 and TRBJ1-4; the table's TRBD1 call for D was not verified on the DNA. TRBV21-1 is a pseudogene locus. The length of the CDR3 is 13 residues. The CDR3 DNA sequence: TGTGCCAGCGGTAGACAGGGGGGGGAAAAACTGTTTTTT. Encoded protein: CASGRQGGEKLFF.

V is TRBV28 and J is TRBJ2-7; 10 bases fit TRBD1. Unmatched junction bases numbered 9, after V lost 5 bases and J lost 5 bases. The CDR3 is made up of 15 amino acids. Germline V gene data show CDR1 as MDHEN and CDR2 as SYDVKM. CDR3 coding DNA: TGTGCCAGCAGTGGGAGGGGGACAGGGGTTGACGAGCAGTACTTC. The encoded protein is CASSGRGTGVDEQYF.

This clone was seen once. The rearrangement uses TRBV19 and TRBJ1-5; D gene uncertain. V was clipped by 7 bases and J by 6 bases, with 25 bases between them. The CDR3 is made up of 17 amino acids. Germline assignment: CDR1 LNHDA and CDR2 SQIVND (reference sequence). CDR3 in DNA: TGTGCCAGTACACCCCATTGGGTCAGGACGGCACCTCAGCCCCAGCATTTT. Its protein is CASTPHWVRTAPQPQHF.

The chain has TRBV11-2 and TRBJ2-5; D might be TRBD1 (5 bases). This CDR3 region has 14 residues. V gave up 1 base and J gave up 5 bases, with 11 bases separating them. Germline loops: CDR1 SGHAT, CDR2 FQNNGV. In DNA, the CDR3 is TGTGCCAGCAGCTTAGCAGGGTCCAGGGAGACCCAGTACTTC. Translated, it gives CASSLAGSRETQYF.

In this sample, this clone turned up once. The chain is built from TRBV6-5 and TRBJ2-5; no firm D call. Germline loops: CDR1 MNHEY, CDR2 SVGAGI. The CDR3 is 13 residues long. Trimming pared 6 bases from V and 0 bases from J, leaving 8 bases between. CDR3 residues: CASRSSHQETQYF. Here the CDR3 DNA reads TGTGCCAGCAGATCCAGTCACCAAGAGACCCAGTACTTC.

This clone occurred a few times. CDR3 in DNA: TGTGCCAGCAGCTTACGGGGACAGAACTACGAGCAGTACTTC. It yields the protein CASSLRGQNYEQYF. This chain joins TRBV7-8 and TRBJ2-7; TRBD1 matches 7 bases. Germline V lookup: CDR1 SGHVS, CDR2 FQNEAQ. The V gene end was trimmed by 2 bases and the J gene end by 3 bases; junction bases not matched to a gene: 4. The CDR3 contains 14 residues.

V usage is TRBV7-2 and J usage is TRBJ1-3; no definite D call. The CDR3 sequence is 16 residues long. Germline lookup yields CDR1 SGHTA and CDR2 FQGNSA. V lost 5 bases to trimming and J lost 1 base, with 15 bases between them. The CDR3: CASSPTVMVSGNTIYF. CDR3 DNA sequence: TGTGCCAGCAGCCCTACGGTCATGGTGTCTGGAAACACCATATATTTT.

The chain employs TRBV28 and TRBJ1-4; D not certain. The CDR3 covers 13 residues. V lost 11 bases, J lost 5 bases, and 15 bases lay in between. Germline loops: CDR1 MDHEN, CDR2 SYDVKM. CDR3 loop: CASFRALNEKLFF. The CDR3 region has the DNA TGTGCCTCGTTCCGGGCCTTAAATGAAAAACTGTTTTTT.

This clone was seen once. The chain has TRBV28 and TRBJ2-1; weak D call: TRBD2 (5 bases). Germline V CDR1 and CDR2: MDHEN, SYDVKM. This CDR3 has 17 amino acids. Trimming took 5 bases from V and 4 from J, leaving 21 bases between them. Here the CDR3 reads CASSAPGVSTLYNEQFF. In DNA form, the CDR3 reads TGTGCCAGCAGTGCTCCCGGGGTCTCCACCCTTTACAATGAGCAGTTCTTC.

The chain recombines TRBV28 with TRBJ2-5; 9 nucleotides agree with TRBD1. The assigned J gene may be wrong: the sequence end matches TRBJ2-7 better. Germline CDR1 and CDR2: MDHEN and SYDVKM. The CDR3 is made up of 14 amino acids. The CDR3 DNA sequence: TGTGCCAGCGAGACGGGGACAGGGCCCTACGAGCAGTACTTC. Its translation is CASETGTGPYEQYF.

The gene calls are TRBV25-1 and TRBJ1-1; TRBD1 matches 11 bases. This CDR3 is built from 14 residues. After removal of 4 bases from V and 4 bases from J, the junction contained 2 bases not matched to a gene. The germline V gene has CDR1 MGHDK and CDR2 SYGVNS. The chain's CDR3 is CASSVGTGGTEAFF. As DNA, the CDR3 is TGTGCCAGCAGTGTAGGGACAGGGGGCACTGAAGCTTTCTTT.

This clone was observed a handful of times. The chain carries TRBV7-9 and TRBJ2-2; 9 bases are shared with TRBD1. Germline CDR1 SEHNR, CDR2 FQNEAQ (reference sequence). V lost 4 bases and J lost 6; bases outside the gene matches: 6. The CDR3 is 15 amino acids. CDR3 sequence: CASSSGQGYAGELFF. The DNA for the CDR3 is TGTGCCAGCAGCTCGGGACAGGGATATGCCGGGGAGCTGTTTTTT.

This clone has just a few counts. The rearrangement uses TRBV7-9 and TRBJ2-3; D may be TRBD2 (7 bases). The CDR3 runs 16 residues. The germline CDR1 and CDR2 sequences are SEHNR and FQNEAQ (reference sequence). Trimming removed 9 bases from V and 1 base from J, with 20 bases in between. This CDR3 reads CASPPRGGWGTDTQYF. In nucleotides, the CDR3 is TGTGCCAGTCCCCCGAGGGGGGGATGGGGCACAGATACGCAGTATTTT.

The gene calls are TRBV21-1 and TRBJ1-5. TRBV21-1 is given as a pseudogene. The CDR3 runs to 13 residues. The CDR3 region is CASSNRIDQPQHF. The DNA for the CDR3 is TGTGCCAGCAGCAATAGGATAGATCAGCCCCAGCATTTT.